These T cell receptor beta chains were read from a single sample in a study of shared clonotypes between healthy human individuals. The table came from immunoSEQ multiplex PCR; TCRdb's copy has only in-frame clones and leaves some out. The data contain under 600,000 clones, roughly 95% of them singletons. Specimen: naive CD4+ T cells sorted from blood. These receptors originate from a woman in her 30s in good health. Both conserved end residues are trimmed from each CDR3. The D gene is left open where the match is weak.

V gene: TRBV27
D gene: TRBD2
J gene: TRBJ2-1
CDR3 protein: ASSLSTTSAAYNEQF

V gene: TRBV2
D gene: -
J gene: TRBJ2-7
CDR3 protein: ASSEFLEQY

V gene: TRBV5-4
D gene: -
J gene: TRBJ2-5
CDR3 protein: ASSLTRTDQETQY

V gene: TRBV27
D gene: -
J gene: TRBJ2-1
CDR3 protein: ASRAGLSYNEQF

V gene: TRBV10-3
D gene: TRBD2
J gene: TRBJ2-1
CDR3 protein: AIITSGRVDEQF

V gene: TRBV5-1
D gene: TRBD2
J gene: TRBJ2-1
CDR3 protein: ASSLDAGGPSTYEQF

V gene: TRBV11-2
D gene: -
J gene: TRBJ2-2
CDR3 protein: ASSLTNTGELF

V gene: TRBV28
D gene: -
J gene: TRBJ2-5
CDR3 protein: ASSLSGPPETQY

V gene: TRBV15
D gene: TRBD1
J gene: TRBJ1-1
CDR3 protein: ATSRGPGQGVTEAF

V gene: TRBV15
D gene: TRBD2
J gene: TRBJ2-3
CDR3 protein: ATDRAGALDTQY

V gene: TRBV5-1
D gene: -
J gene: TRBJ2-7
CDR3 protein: ASNVVGDSYEQY

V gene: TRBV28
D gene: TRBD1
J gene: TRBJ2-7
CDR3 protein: ASSDPGQIYEQY

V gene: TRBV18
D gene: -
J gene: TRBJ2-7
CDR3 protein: ASSPSTGSYEQY

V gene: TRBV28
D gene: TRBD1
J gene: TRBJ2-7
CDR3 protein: ASSESGDRTSYEQY

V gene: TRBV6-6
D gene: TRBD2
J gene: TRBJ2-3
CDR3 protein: ASSYSKAGAGDTQY

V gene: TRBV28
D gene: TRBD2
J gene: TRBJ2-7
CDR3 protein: ASSLAGGPYEQY

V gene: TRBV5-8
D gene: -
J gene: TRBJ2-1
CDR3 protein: ASSTRLILSHNEQF

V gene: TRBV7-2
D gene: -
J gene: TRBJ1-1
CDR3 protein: ASSSDLPLRVAEAF

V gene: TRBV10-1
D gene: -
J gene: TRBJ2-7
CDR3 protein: ASSEGRAYEQY

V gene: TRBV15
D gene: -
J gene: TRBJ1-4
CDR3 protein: ATSRALGTEKLF

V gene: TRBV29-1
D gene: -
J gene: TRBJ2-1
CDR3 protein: SGQEYNEQF

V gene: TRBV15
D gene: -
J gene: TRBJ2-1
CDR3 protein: ATSNYGTGSYNEQF

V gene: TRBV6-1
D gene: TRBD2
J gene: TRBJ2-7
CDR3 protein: ASSGTSGRANSYEQY

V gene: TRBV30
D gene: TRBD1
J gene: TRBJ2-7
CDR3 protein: AWETGGDEQY

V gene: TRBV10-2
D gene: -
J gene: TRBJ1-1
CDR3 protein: ASSESTRMNTEAF

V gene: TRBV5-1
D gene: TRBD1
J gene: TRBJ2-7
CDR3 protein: ASSLGTGAHEQY

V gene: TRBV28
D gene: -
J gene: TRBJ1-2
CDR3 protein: ASSLGTAYGYT

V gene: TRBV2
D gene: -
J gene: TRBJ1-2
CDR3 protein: ATRQETTFYGYT

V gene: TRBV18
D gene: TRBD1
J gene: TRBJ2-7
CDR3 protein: ASSLQGAKGEQY

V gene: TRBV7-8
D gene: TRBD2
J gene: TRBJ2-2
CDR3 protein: ASSSSSLAGGYTGELF

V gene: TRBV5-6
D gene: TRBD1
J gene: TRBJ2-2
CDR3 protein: ASSQTGTGELF

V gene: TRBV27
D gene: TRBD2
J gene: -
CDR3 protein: ASSPSGRGGSYEQY

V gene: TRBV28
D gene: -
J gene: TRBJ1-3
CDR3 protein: ASRYRSPGNTIY

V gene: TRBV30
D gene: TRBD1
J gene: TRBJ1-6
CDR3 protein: AYAGTGADNSPLH

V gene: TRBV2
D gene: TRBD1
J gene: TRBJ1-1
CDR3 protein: ASNEGAVNTEAF